These 9 T cell receptor beta chains were all obtained from the same sample, sequenced in a study of early T cells in non-severe SARS-CoV-2 infection. One entry per CDR3 protein, called by TCRdb with MiXCR from the 5' RACE reads. In the table there are about 99,000 distinct CDR3 sequences, 16% of which are singletons. The material sequenced was whole blood. These receptors were obtained from an adult who was a healthcare worker with PCR-confirmed SARS-CoV-2 infection or an uninfected control (not recorded which).

The chain joins TRBV20-1 to TRBJ1-6; unclear D gene. This CDR3 spans 14 amino acids. Germline lookup yields CDR1 DFQATT and CDR2 SNEGSKA (reference sequence). V was pared by 0 bases and J by 5 bases, with 8 bases between. The CDR3 reads CSARDTRNNSPLHF. DNA for the CDR3: TGCAGTGCTAGAGATACTCGCAATAATTCACCCCTCCACTTT.

This clonotype was recorded a few times. Here the CDR3 DNA reads TGTGCCAGCAGCCAAGATCAGGGGGATACGCAGTATTTT. This encodes CASSQDQGDTQYF. The chain is built from TRBV14 and TRBJ2-3, with TRBD1 as a possible D gene (6 bases). The CDR3 is made up of 13 amino acids. V was clipped by 0 bases and J by 6 bases, with 7 bases between them. CDR1 is SGHDN, CDR2 FVKESK, per germline.

J is TRBJ2-4 and V is TRBV7-6, with D uncertain. The CDR3 sequence is 17 residues long. Trimming shortened V by 5 bases and J by 0 bases, and 17 bases separated the two germline ends. The germline gives CDR1 SGHVS, CDR2 FNYEAQ. The CDR3 region has the DNA TGTGCCAGCAGCGACGTAGCAGGCGGCCTAGCCAAAAACATTCAGTACTTC. It is translated as CASSDVAGGLAKNIQYF.

This clonotype was counted a few times. The chain uses TRBV24-1 and TRBJ2-2; D is unresolved. The germline V gene has CDR1 KGHDR and CDR2 SFDVKD. With 9 bases removed from V and 5 bases from J, the gap between germline ends came to 12 bases. The CDR3 covers 13 residues. CDR3 in DNA: TGTGCCACCCGTACGACGGATACCGGGGAGCTGTTTTTT. Amino acids: CATRTTDTGELFF.

This chain links TRBV7-2 with TRBJ2-2; no reliable D call. The CDR3 loop spans 13 amino acids. In germline, CDR1 is SGHTA, CDR2 FQGNSA. The V gene lost 5 bases and the J gene lost 2 bases, with 6 bases spanning the gap. Here the CDR3 reads CASSAANTGELFF. CDR3 DNA: TGTGCCAGCAGCGCCGCAAACACCGGGGAGCTGTTTTTT.

The CDR3 DNA sequence: TGTGCCAGCAGCCCATCTCCCTGGGGGCTGAGAGAAAAACTGTTTTTT. Translation: CASSPSPWGLREKLFF. The V and J genes are TRBV9 and TRBJ1-4; D might be TRBD1 (6 bases). This CDR3 is 16 amino acids long. CDR1 is SGDLS and CDR2 is YYNGEE in the germline V gene. V was shortened by 4 bases and J by 8 bases, with 21 bases between the two germline ends.

The chain uses TRBV29-1 and TRBJ1-1, with D possibly TRBD1 on 6 matching bases. This CDR3 comprises 18 residues. Trimming removed 1 base from V and 4 bases from J, with 25 bases in between. Germline-derived CDR1 and CDR2 are SQVTM and ANQGSEA. The CDR3 reads CSVEGVGGATVLGTEAFF. The CDR3 DNA reads as TGCAGCGTTGAAGGGGTTGGGGGGGCTACGGTCCTAGGCACTGAAGCTTTCTTT.

This clonotype has more than one count but fewer than ten. This chain joins TRBV20-1 and TRBJ2-3; 11 bases align to TRBD2. The CDR3 runs 14 residues. Germline assignment: CDR1 DFQATT and CDR2 SNEGSKA (reference sequence). J was trimmed by 1 base and V by 6 bases; bases with no gene match: 3. The DNA of the CDR3 is TGCAGTGCAACTAGCGGGAGCCGCACAGATACGCAGTATTTT. Its protein product is CSATSGSRTDTQYF.

This clonotype was seen at least ten times. The CDR3 spells CASSYVETQYF. CDR3 in DNA: TGTGCCAGCAGTTACGTGGAGACCCAGTACTTC. This sequence joins TRBV6-2 or TRBV6-3 and TRBJ2-5; no clear D gene. The CDR3 sequence is 11 residues long. The germline gives CDR1 MNHEY, CDR2 SVGEGT. V was trimmed by 2 bases and J by 5 bases, leaving 3 bases between them.